A selection of T cell receptor beta chains follows, all from one sample in a study of CD8 T cells in Susac syndrome. From the immunoSEQ multiplex PCR reads, TCRdb called clonotypes with MiXCR, one entry per CDR3 protein. The repertoire holds 150,000 or so distinct CDR3 sequences, with approximately 95% as singletons. Sequencing was done on a sample of CD4+ T cells from PBMCs. These receptors all stem from a human donor with Susac syndrome. The CDR3 runs from the conserved cysteine through the conserved F or W. D genes are given only for firm matches. Only part of the rows carry a size: once, few, many, or a class if the clone is expanded.

size,D,J,V,DNA,CDR3
NA,TRBD1,TRBJ1-1,TRBV7-3,TGTGCCAGCAGCCCTGGACAGGGGCTGAACACTGAAGCTTTCTTT,CASSPGQGLNTEAFF
NA,NA,TRBJ2-7,TRBV6-2/TRBV6-3,TGTGCCAGCAGTTACTCCGGGGGAGGGACACCCGAGCAGTACTTC,CASSYSGGGTPEQYF
NA,TRBD2,TRBJ2-7,TRBV25-1,TGTGCCAGCAGTGGGGACTACGCAGGGACCATCGAGCAGTACTTC,CASSGDYAGTIEQYF
NA,NA,TRBJ2-7,TRBV14,TGTGCCAGCAGCCAAGTGCGAGGGAGTGAGCAGTACTTC,CASSQVRGSEQYF
NA,TRBD2,TRBJ2-1,TRBV2,TGTGCCAGCAGTGGATCGGCTAGCGGGGGGGCTGATGAGCAGTTCTTC,CASSGSASGGADEQFF
NA,NA,TRBJ2-1,TRBV12-3/TRBV12-4,TGTGCCAGCAGCCATCAGACTAGTTTTGGTGAGCAGTTCTTC,CASSHQTSFGEQFF
once,NA,TRBJ1-2,TRBV29-1,TGCAGCGTTGATCTCCTCCGGGACCGAATGAGCTCTAACTATGGCTACACCTTC,CSVDLLRDRMSSNYGYTF
NA,NA,TRBJ1-2,TRBV30,TGTGCCTGGAGTGCGGTCTATGGCTACACCTTC,CAWSAVYGYTF
NA,NA,TRBJ2-2,TRBV2,TGTGCCAGCAGACCTACCGACACGAACACCGGGGAGCTGTTTTTT,CASRPTDTNTGELFF
NA,TRBD2,TRBJ2-5,TRBV12-5,TGTGCTAGTGGTTCCCTACTAGCGGGGGGGGTGGAGACCCAGTACTTC,CASGSLLAGGVETQYF
once,TRBD1,TRBJ1-4,TRBV12-3/TRBV12-4,TGTGCCAGCACCGTGACAGGGAGGAATGAAAAACTGTTTTTT,CASTVTGRNEKLFF
NA,TRBD1,TRBJ1-2,TRBV12-3/TRBV12-4,TGTGCCAGCAAACCGGGACAGGTTGATGGCTACACCTTC,CASKPGQVDGYTF
NA,NA,TRBJ2-3,TRBV4-1,TGCGCCAGCAGCCAAGTAACCGGGGGAGATCATAGCACAGATACGCAGTATTTT,CASSQVTGGDHSTDTQYF
NA,TRBD2,TRBJ2-7,TRBV20-1,TGCAGTGCTAGTAACCCGGGACTAGCCAGCTCCTACGAGCAGTACTTC,CSASNPGLASSYEQYF
NA,NA,TRBJ2-1,TRBV4-1,TGCGCCAGCAGCCAAGATAACGGGGAGGCCTACAATGAGCAGTTCTTC,CASSQDNGEAYNEQFF
once,NA,TRBJ2-5,TRBV14,TGTGCCAGCAATCAGGGACTGCAAGAGACCCAGTACTTC,CASNQGLQETQYF
NA,TRBD2,TRBJ2-5,TRBV30,TGTGCCTGGACCCGCGGGGGGGCTTTGGAGACCCAGTACTTC,CAWTRGGALETQYF
NA,TRBD1,TRBJ1-1,TRBV30,TGTGCCTGGAGCAGATGGGACAGGGACAACACTGAAGCTTTCTTT,CAWSRWDRDNTEAFF
NA,NA,TRBJ2-7,TRBV30,TGTGCCTGGAGGGGAGTTGGGAGCTACGAGCAGTACTTC,CAWRGVGSYEQYF
NA,TRBD2,TRBJ2-7,TRBV20-1,TGCAGTGCTAGAGATCCCCGACTAGCGGGAAGTTGGAGCGAGCAGTACTTC,CSARDPRLAGSWSEQYF
NA,NA,TRBJ1-3,TRBV30,TGTGCCTGCGCGACAGCATTCTCTGGAAACACCATATATTTT,CACATAFSGNTIYF
NA,NA,TRBJ2-1,TRBV7-9,TGTGCCAGCAGCTTATCAGGGGACAATGAGCAGTTCTTC,CASSLSGDNEQFF